Ten or more counts support the clone carrying this T cell receptor beta chain. Its antigen is still unknown. TCRdb redid the calling of the 5' RACE reads with MiXCR, one entry per CDR3 protein. In the table there are 150,000 or so distinct CDR3 sequences, roughly 3.2% of which are singletons. This entry is derived from a study of identical twins. Study findings and constraints: Where beta out-of-frame sequences were concerned, excess twin sharing was weaker. Beta clonotypes that were abundant in cord blood contained fewer insertions, a pattern absent from memory repertoires. Among out-of-frame alpha sequences shared by twins, low generation probability occurred in excess. Models underestimated out-of-frame TCR alpha sharing in monozygotic twins.

The germline CDR1 and CDR2 sequences are SGHVS and FQNEAQ. CDR3 length: 15 residues. Trimming took 2 bases from V and 3 from J, leaving 14 bases between them. Sequencing input: memory T cells sorted from blood. The sequence was collected from a man aged 18-30 years in good health. The chain has TRBV7-8 and TRBJ2-7, with D uncertain. CDR3 protein: CASSLRKDPYYEQYV. Here the CDR3 DNA reads TGTGCCAGCAGCTTACGAAAGGACCCCTACTACGAGCAGTACGTC.